This TCR beta chain was observed in a study of neoadjuvant anti-PD-1 for oral cavity cancer. Across the study: Nivolumab at 3 mg/kg was mostly given biweekly, three to four doses, pre-surgery.

Using immunoSEQ multiplex PCR, the repertoire was profiled, and TCRdb retains in-frame clones only, with some absent. The sample contains approximately 42,000 clones, about three quarters of which appear only once. The table lists this clone with a count of one. The target antigen is unknown. As to time point: after neoadjuvant nivolumab, at surgical resection. Cohort: HPV-negative, locally advanced oral cavity squamous cell carcinoma patients. No culture or expansion preceded analysis of these blood cells. Study conclusions and caveats: Non-responders to neoadjuvant nivolumab had significantly more clonal PBMC T cells than responders.

The CDR3 loop spans 17 amino acids. After removal of 4 bases from V and 10 bases from J, the junction contained 15 bases not matched to a gene. Germline values: CDR1 SGHDT, CDR2 YYEEEE. This receptor was obtained from a person aged 40 to 85 with oral cavity squamous cell carcinoma. The rearrangement uses TRBV5-6 and TRBJ1-4; 11 nucleotides line up with TRBD1. Sequenced here: PBMCs, sampled after nivolumab (anti-PD-1) treatment. This chain's CDR3 is CASSLTAGTGGVVKLFF. The CDR3 nucleotides are TGTGCCAGCAGCCTTACCGCCGGGACAGGGGGGGTAGTAAAACTGTTTTTT.